This TCR beta chain was sequenced for a study of T cells in Graves' hyperthyroidism and ophthalmopathy. Whole-study results and caveats: Most thyroid-expanded clonotypes above 0.001 were also found in blood.

Germline V CDR1 and CDR2: MDHEN, SYDVKM. The length of the CDR3 is 15 residues. The trim removed 3 bases at V and 2 bases at J, leaving 6 bases unmatched. At least ten counts were recorded for this clonotype. The antigen is not known. Across 18 months, stable Graves' hyperthyroidism was marked by no progression to ophthalmopathy. Used for diagnoses were clinical symptoms, serum thyroxine and TRAb, thyroid ultrasound and orbital computed tomography. From RNA transcripts, TCR beta CDR3 regions were amplified. Initially, a first-round RT-PCR of the TCR CDR3 employed the HTBI primer set. One entry per CDR3 protein results from TCRdb running MiXCR on the multiplex PCR reads. This sample has hundreds of thousands of distinct CDR3 sequences, with 14% found just once.

The J gene is TRBJ2-7, the V gene TRBV28; 8 bases match TRBD1. This receptor was taken from a woman in her forties with Graves' hyperthyroidism. Sequenced input: blood. The CDR3 DNA follows: TGTGCCAGCAGTTTTGGGCAGGGGGCCGCCTACGAGCAGTACTTC. This encodes CASSFGQGAAYEQYF.